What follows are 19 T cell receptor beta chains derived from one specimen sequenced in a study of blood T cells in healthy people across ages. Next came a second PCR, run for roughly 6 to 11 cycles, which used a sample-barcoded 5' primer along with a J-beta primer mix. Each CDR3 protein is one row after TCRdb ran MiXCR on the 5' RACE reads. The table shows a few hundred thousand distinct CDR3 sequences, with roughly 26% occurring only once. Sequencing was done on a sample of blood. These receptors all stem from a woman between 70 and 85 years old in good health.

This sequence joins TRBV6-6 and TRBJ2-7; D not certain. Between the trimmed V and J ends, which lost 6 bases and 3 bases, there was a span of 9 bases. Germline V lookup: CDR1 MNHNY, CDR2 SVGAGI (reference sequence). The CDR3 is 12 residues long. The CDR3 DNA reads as TGTGCCAGCAGAGAACGGAACTACGAGCAGTACTTC. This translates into CASRERNYEQYF.

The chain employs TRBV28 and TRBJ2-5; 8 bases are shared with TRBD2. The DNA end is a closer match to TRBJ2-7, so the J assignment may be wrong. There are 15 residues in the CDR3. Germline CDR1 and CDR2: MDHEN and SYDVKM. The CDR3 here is CASSPSGSGTYEQYF. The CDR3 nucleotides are TGTGCCAGCAGCCCCAGTGGTAGCGGGACTTACGAGCAGTACTTC.

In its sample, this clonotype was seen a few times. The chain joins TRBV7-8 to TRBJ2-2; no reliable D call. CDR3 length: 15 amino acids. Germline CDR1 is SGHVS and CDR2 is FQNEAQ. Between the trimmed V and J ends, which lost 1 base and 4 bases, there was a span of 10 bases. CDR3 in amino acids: CASSLVTAPTGELFF. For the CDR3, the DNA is TGTGCCAGCAGCTTAGTGACCGCCCCCACCGGGGAGCTGTTTTTT.

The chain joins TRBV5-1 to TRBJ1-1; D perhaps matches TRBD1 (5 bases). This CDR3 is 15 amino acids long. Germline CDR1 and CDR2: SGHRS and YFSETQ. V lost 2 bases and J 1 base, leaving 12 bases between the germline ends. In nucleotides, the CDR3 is TGCGCCAGCAGCTTATCGGGGCGGCAGAACACTGAAGCTTTCTTT. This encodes CASSLSGRQNTEAFF. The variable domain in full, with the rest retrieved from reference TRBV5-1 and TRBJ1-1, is KAGVTQTPRYLIKTRGQQVTLSCSPISGHRSVSWYQQTPGQGLQFLFEYFSETQRNKGNFPGRFSGRQFSNSRSEMNVSTLELGDSALYLCASSLSGRQNTEAFFGQGTRLTVV.

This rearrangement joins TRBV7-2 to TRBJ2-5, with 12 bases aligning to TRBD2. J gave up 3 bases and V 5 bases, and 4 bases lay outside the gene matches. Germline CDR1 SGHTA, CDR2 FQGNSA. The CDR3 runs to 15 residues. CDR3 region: CASSRRLAGEETQYF. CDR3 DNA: TGTGCCAGCAGCCGACGACTAGCGGGGGAAGAGACCCAGTACTTC.

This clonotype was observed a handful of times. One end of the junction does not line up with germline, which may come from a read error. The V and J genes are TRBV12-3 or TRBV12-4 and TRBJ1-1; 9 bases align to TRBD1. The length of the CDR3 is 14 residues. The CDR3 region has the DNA TGTGCCAGCAGTTTATCTGTAGATGGGACAGGGCTTTGCTTT. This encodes CASSLSVDGTGLCF.

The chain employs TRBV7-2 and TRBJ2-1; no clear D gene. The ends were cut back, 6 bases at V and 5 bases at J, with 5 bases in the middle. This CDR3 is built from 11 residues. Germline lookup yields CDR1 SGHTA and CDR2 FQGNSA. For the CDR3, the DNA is TGTGCCAGCAGGACGAACAATGAGCAGTTCTTC. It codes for CASRTNNEQFF.

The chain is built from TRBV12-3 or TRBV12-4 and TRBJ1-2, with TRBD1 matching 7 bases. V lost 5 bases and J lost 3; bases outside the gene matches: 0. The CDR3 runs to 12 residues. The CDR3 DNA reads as TGTGCCAGCAGTCAGGGGGACTATGGCTACACCTTC. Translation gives CASSQGDYGYTF.

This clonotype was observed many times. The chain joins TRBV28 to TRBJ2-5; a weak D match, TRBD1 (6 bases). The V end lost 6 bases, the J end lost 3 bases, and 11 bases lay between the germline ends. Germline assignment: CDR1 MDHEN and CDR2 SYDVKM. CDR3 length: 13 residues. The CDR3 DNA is TGTGCCAGCAGAGAGGCAGGGGAAGAGACCCAGTACTTC. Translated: CASREAGEETQYF.

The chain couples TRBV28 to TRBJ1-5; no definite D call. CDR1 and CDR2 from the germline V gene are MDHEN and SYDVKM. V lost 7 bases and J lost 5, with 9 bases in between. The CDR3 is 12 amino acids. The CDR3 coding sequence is TGTGCCAGCACCATTGTTCATCAGCCCCAGCATTTT. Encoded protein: CASTIVHQPQHF.

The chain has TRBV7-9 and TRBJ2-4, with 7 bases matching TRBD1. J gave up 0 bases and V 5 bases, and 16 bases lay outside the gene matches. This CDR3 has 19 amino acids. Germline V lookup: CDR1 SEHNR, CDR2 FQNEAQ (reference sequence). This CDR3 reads CASSPLPGTAGIAKNIQYF. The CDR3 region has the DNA TGTGCCAGCAGCCCCTTACCTGGGACAGCTGGGATAGCCAAAAACATTCAGTACTTC. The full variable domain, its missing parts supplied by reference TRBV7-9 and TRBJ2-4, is DTGVSQNPRHKITKRGQNVTFRCDPISEHNRLYWYRQTLGQGPEFLTYFQNEAQLEKSRLLSDRFSAERPKGSFSTLEIQRTEQGDSAMYLCASSPLPGTAGIAKNIQYFGAGTRLSVL.

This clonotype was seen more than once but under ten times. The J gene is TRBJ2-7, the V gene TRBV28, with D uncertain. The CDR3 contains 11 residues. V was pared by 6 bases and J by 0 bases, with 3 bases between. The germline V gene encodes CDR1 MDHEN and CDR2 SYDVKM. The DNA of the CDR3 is TGTGCCAGCAGAAACTCCTACGAGCAGTACTTC. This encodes CASRNSYEQYF.

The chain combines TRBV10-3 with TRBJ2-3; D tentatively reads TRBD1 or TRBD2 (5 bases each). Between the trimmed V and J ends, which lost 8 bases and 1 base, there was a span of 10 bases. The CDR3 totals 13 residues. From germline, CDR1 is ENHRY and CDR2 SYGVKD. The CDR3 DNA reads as TGTGCCATCGAAAGAGGGGGCACAGATACGCAGTATTTT. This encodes CAIERGGTDTQYF.

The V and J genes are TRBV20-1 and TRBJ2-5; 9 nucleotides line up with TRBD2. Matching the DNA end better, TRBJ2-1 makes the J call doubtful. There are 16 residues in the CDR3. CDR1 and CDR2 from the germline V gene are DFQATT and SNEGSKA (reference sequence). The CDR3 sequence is CSARPHSGSPTNEQFF. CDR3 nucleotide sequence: TGCAGTGCTCGACCCCATAGCGGGAGTCCTACCAATGAGCAGTTCTTC.

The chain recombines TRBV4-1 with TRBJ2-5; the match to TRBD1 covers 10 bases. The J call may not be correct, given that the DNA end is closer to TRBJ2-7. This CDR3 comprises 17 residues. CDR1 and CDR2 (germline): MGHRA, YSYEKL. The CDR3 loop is CASSQVPGTGDSYEQYF. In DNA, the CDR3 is TGCGCCAGCAGCCAAGTACCCGGGACAGGGGACTCCTACGAGCAGTACTTC.

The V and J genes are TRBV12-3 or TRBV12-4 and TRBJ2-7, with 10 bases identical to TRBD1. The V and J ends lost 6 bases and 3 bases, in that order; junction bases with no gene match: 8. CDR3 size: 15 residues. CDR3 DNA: TGTGCCAGCAGCCGAAGACAGGGGGCGAACTACGAGCAGTACTTC. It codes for CASSRRQGANYEQYF.

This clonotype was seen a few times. In nucleotides, the CDR3 is TGCAGCGTTGAAGATTGGAGAGGCATTAACACTGAAGCTTTCTTT. Amino acids: CSVEDWRGINTEAFF. This chain uses TRBV29-1 with TRBJ1-1; D is ambiguous. This CDR3 spans 15 amino acids. Between the trimmed V and J ends, which lost 0 bases and 2 bases, there was a span of 13 bases. The germline gives CDR1 SQVTM, CDR2 ANQGSEA.

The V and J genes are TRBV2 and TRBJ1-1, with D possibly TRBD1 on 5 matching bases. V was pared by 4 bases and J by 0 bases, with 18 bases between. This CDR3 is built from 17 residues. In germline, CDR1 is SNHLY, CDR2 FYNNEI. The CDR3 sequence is CASSVGRVEGLNTEAFF. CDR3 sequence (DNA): TGTGCCAGCAGTGTCGGCAGGGTGGAGGGATTGAACACTGAAGCTTTCTTT.

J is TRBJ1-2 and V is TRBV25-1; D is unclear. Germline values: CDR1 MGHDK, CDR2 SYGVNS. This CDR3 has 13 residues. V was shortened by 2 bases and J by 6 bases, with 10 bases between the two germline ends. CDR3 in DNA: TGTGCCAGCAGTGAAAGTCTCGTTGATGGCTACACCTTC. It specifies CASSESLVDGYTF.